Following are 5 T cell receptor beta chains from one sample sequenced in a study of T cell changes during pregnancy in multiple sclerosis. Method: immunoSEQ multiplex PCR; TCRdb's copy keeps in-frame clones and lacks some. The table has about 120,000 clones, 85% to 95% seen once. The specimen comprised peripheral blood, sampled before pregnancy. Receptors originate from a female donor with multiple sclerosis, enrolled in a pregnancy study.

The chain recombines TRBV6-1 with TRBJ2-1; D possibly corresponds to TRBD1 (6 bases). CDR3 size: 11 residues. CDR1 MNHNS and CDR2 SASEGT come from the germline V gene. The CDR3 here is CATGSYNEQFF. The CDR3 DNA reads TGTGCTACAGGGAGTTACAATGAGCAGTTCTTC.

This chain links TRBV27 with TRBJ1-6, with D uncertain. This CDR3 comprises 13 residues. The V end was cut by 3 bases, the J end by 7 bases, with 7 bases between. Per germline, CDR1 MNHEY and CDR2 SMNVEV (reference sequence). CDR3: CASSLNSNSPLHF. CDR3 DNA: TGTGCCAGCAGTTTGAACAGCAATTCACCCCTCCACTTT.

V is TRBV7-2 and J is TRBJ1-3; D is undetermined. The CDR3 is 16 amino acids. Germline-derived CDR1 and CDR2 are SGHTA and FQGNSA. V dropped 2 bases and J dropped 0 bases, with 11 bases sitting between them. In nucleotides, the CDR3 is TGTGCCAGCAGCTTAAACCCGGTGATCTCTGGAAACACCATATATTTT. The encoded protein is CASSLNPVISGNTIYF.

This sequence joins TRBV6-6 and TRBJ1-1; D gene unclear. Trimming removed 7 bases from V and 0 bases from J, with 15 bases in between. Germline CDR1 reads MNHNY; CDR2 reads SVGAGI (reference sequence). The length of the CDR3 is 15 residues. In nucleotides, the CDR3 is TGTGCCAGCAAAAAGGAGTGGGAGTTGAACACTGAAGCTTTCTTT. It codes for CASKKEWELNTEAFF.

The V and J genes are TRBV18 and TRBJ2-2; D is unclear. The ends were cut back, 5 bases at V and 1 base at J, with 5 bases in the middle. CDR1 KGHSH and CDR2 LQKENI come from the germline V gene. This CDR3 contains 13 residues. Written as DNA, the CDR3 is TGTGCCAGCTCAAGAGAGAACACCGGGGAGCTGTTTTTT. Translating gives CASSRENTGELFF.